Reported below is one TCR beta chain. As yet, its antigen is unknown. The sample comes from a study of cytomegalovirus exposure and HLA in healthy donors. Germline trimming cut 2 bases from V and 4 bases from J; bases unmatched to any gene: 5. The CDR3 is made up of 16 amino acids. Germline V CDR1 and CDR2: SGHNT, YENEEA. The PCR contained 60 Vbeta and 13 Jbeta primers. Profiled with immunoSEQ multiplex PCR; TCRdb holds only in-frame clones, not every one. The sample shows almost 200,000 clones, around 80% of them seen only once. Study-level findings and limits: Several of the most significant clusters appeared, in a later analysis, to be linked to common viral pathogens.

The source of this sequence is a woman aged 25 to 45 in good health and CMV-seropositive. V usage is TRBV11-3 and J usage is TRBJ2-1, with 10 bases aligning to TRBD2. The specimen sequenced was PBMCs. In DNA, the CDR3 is TGTGCCAGCAGCTTAAGGCTAGCGGGAGAATACAATGAGCAGTTCTTC. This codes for CASSLRLAGEYNEQFF.